The 18 T cell receptor beta chains listed next were all sequenced from one sample in a study of memory CD4+ T cells and cytomegalovirus serostatus. The sort gate was single viable CD3+CD4+CD8-CD45RO+ cells for memory CD4+ T cells. This table comes from immunoSEQ multiplex PCR, and its TCRdb copy is limited to in-frame clones, with some not included. The sample lists about 80,000 clones; approximately 80% were seen once. Sequencing was carried out using memory CD4+ T cells from blood. These receptor sequences come from an adult in good health and CMV-seronegative.

The chain recombines TRBV2 with TRBJ1-3; D is unclear. The CDR3 runs 16 residues. V lost 5 bases and J 0 bases, leaving 14 bases between the germline ends. Germline V gives CDR1 SNHLY, CDR2 FYNNEI. The CDR3 spells CASSPISYNSGNTIYF. The CDR3 DNA is TGTGCCAGCAGTCCCATATCTTATAACTCTGGAAACACCATATATTTT.

This chain links TRBV28 with TRBJ1-1; D gene uncertain. The length of the CDR3 is 14 residues. The germline CDR1 and CDR2 sequences are MDHEN and SYDVKM. The V end lost 6 bases, the J end lost 4 bases, and 15 bases lay between the germline ends. CDR3 sequence reads: CASRPDILSTEAFF. The DNA of the CDR3 is TGTGCCAGCAGACCCGACATCTTGAGCACTGAAGCTTTCTTT.

The chain carries TRBV28 and TRBJ1-5, with no clear D. The CDR3 covers 17 residues. Trimming cost V 1 base and J 3 bases, with 16 bases left between them. The germline gives CDR1 MDHEN, CDR2 SYDVKM. The chain's CDR3 is CASSLFYARTDNQPQHF. CDR3 coding DNA: TGTGCCAGCAGTTTATTCTACGCCCGAACGGACAATCAGCCCCAGCATTTT.

The chain combines TRBV6-5 with TRBJ1-3, with D uncertain. Per the germline V gene, CDR1 is MNHEY and CDR2 is SVGAGI. This CDR3 is built from 16 residues. Trimming took off 0 bases at V and 0 bases at J, with 9 bases between the two ends. CDR3 coding DNA: TGTGCCAGCAGTTACTCGCCCTCCACCTCTGGAAACACCATATATTTT. Residues: CASSYSPSTSGNTIYF.

The chain employs TRBV28 and TRBJ2-7, with D perhaps TRBD1 or TRBD2 (5 bases each). CDR3 length: 15 residues. Per the germline V gene, CDR1 is MDHEN and CDR2 is SYDVKM. Trimming shortened V by 5 bases and J by 0 bases, and 14 bases separated the two germline ends. DNA for the CDR3: TGTGCCAGCAGTGCGCCCGGGACGTACTCCTACGAGCAGTACTTC. Its protein is CASSAPGTYSYEQYF.

V is TRBV4-1 and J is TRBJ2-1; D gene ambiguous. The CDR3 extends over 15 amino acids. The V and J ends lost 0 bases and 3 bases respectively, with 9 bases between them. CDR1 and CDR2 (germline): MGHRA, YSYEKL. CDR3 DNA sequence: TGCGCCAGCAGCCAAGATTCAGGCCTCTACAATGAGCAGTTCTTC. Its protein is CASSQDSGLYNEQFF.

This chain joins TRBV5-1 and TRBJ2-1, with D perhaps TRBD1 (6 bases). V was shortened by 4 bases and J by 10 bases, with 15 bases between the two germline ends. Germline V CDR1 and CDR2: SGHRS, YFSETQ. This CDR3 spans 13 amino acids. CDR3 nucleotides: TGCGCCAGCAGCGCGGAGCTGGGGGCGGAGCAGTTCTTC. Translating gives CASSAELGAEQFF.

The chain employs TRBV6-6 and TRBJ1-3; D not certain. Trimming shortened V by 1 base and J by 6 bases, and 16 bases separated the two germline ends. CDR3 size: 16 residues. Germline V gene sequence: CDR1 MNHNY, CDR2 SVGAGI (reference sequence). CDR3 in DNA: TGTGCCAGCAGTTACTACCCGGAGGGTCCCAAAAACACCATATATTTT. Its protein product is CASSYYPEGPKNTIYF.

The chain combines TRBV9 with TRBJ1-1, with D possibly being TRBD1 (5 bases). This CDR3 is built from 15 residues. Between the trimmed V and J ends, which lost 4 bases and 0 bases, there was a span of 13 bases. Looked up from germline, CDR1 is SGDLS and CDR2 is YYNGEE. The DNA for the CDR3 is TGTGCCAGCAGCTTAGCCGGGACGGTGAACACTGAAGCTTTCTTT. Translation: CASSLAGTVNTEAFF. Drawing the rest from reference TRBV9 and TRBJ1-1, the complete variable domain is DSGVTQTPKHLITATGQRVTLRCSPRSGDLSVYWYQQSLDQGLQFLIQYYNGEERAKGNILERFSAQQFPDLHSELNLSSLELGDSALYFCASSLAGTVNTEAFFGQGTRLTVV.

The V gene is TRBV5-1, the J gene TRBJ2-2; 12 bases map to TRBD2. CDR1 and CDR2 from the germline V gene are SGHRS and YFSETQ. This CDR3 has 16 amino acids. V gave up 3 bases and J gave up 5 bases; unmatched junction bases: 5. The CDR3 spells CASSSILAGGTGELFF. In nucleotides, the CDR3 is TGCGCCAGCAGCTCCATACTAGCGGGGGGTACCGGGGAGCTGTTTTTT.

This sequence joins TRBV7-3 and TRBJ1-2, with 8 bases fitting TRBD1. The V gene's germline CDR1 is SGHTA and CDR2 FQGTGA. V was pared by 2 bases and J by 4 bases, with 6 bases of the junction left unmatched. This CDR3 spans 15 amino acids. This chain's CDR3 is CASSLQAGGGYGYTF. The CDR3 DNA is TGTGCCAGCAGCTTACAGGCAGGGGGCGGCTATGGCTACACCTTC.

This chain connects TRBV4-1 to TRBJ2-5; 7 bases fit TRBD2. The V gene end was trimmed by 1 base and the J gene end by 5 bases; junction bases not matched to a gene: 4. This CDR3 spans 14 amino acids. In germline, CDR1 is MGHRA, CDR2 YSYEKL. CDR3 in DNA: TGCGCCAGCAGCCAAGGGCGGGGGTGGGAGACCCAGTACTTC. Its translation is CASSQGRGWETQYF.

V usage is TRBV2 and J usage is TRBJ1-5; 8 bases match TRBD1. The J segment lost 4 bases and the V segment lost 3 bases, leaving 5 bases of the junction unmatched. There are 15 residues in the CDR3. In germline, CDR1 is SNHLY, CDR2 FYNNEI. The chain's CDR3 is CASSEGQVSNQPQHF. CDR3 DNA: TGTGCCAGCAGTGAGGGACAGGTCTCGAATCAGCCCCAGCATTTT.

This clone was seen only a few times. The chain combines TRBV2 with TRBJ1-5; D ambiguous. CDR3 length: 13 amino acids. Trimming stripped 6 bases from V and 7 bases from J, with 13 bases between. Per germline, CDR1 SNHLY and CDR2 FYNNEI. The CDR3 reads CASSPDSRQPQHF. In DNA form, the CDR3 reads TGTGCCAGCAGCCCCGATAGCAGGCAGCCCCAGCATTTT.

This chain uses TRBV2 with TRBJ1-5; 9 nucleotides line up with TRBD1. The V segment lost 6 bases and the J segment 2 bases; nucleotides outside the gene matches: 8. In germline, CDR1 is SNHLY, CDR2 FYNNEI. The CDR3 contains 16 residues. The CDR3 here is CASSATGGWRNQPQHF. DNA of the CDR3: TGTGCCAGCAGCGCTACAGGGGGCTGGCGCAATCAGCCCCAGCATTTT.

The chain is built from TRBV30 and TRBJ1-1; 7 bases align to TRBD1. V gave up 6 bases and J gave up 6 bases; unmatched junction bases: 10. Germline V gene lookup returns CDR1 GTSNPN and CDR2 SVGIG (reference sequence). The CDR3 contains 13 residues. The CDR3 DNA reads TGTGCCTGCCAATCCCAGGGGGGCTCTGAAGCTTTCTTT. Protein sequence: CACQSQGGSEAFF.

The V gene is TRBV7-2, the J gene TRBJ1-2; D gene ambiguous. Trimming shortened V by 5 bases and J by 8 bases, and 18 bases separated the two germline ends. Germline V gene data show CDR1 as SGHTA and CDR2 as FQGNSA. The length of the CDR3 is 14 residues. CDR3 nucleotides: TGTGCCAGCAGCCAACTAGACGGGAGAGGGGGCTACACCTTC. It specifies CASSQLDGRGGYTF. Full variable domain (rest looked up from reference TRBV7-2 and TRBJ1-2): GAGVSQSPSNKVTEKGKDVELRCDPISGHTALYWYRQSLGQGLEFLIYFQGNSAPDKSGLPSDRFSAERTGGSVSTLTIQRTQQEDSAVYLCASSQLDGRGGYTFGSGTRLTVV.

The table lists this clone with a few counts. The J gene is TRBJ2-3, the V gene TRBV7-6; perhaps TRBD2 as D (6 bases). The CDR3 consists of 16 residues. Germline V gene sequence: CDR1 SGHVS, CDR2 FNYEAQ. V was cut by 5 bases and J by 3 bases, with 18 bases left in between. CDR3 in amino acids: CASSRIPIGGTDTQYF. CDR3 coding DNA: TGTGCCAGCAGCCGGATCCCTATCGGGGGAACAGATACGCAGTATTTT.